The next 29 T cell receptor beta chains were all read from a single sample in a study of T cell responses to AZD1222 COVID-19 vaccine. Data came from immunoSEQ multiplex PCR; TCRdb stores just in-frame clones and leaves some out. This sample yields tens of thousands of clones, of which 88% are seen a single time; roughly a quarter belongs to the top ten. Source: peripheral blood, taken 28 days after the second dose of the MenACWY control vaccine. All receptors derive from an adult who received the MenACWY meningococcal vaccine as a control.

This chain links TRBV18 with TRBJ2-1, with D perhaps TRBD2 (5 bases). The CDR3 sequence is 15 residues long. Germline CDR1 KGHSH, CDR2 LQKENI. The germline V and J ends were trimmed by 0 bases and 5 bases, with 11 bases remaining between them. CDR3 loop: CASSPPGITHNEQFF. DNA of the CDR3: TGTGCCAGCTCACCACCCGGGATTACCCACAATGAGCAGTTCTTC.

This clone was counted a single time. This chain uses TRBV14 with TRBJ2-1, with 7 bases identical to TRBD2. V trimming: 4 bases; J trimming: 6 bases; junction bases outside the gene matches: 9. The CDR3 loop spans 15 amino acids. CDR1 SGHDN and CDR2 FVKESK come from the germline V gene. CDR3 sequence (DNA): TGTGCCAGCAGCCGAGGACTAGGGAGCGGCAATGAGCAGTTCTTC. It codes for CASSRGLGSGNEQFF.

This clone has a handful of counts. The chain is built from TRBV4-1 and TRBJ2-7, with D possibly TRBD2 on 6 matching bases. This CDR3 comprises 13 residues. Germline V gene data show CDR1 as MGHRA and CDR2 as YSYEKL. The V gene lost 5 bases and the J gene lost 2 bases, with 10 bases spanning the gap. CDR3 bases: TGCGCCAGCAGCACCCCGGGGGCCTACGAGCAGTACTTC. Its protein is CASSTPGAYEQYF.

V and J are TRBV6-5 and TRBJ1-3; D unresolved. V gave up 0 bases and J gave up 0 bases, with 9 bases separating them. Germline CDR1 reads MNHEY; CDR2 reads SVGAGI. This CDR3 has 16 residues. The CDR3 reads CASSYSRTYSGNTIYF. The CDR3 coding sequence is TGTGCCAGCAGTTACTCGAGGACCTACTCTGGAAACACCATATATTTT.

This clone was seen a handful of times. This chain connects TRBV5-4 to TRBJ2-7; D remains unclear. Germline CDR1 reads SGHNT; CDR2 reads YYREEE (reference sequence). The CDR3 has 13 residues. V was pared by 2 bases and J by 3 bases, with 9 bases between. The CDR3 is CASSFPGIYEQYF. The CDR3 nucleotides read TGTGCCAGCAGCTTCCCAGGTATCTACGAGCAGTACTTC.

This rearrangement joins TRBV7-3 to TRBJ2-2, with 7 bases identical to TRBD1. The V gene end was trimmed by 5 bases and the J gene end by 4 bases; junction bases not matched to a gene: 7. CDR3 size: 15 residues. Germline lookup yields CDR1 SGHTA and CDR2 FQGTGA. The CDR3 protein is CASSPTGAGTGELFF. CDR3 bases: TGTGCCAGCAGCCCCACAGGGGCCGGCACCGGGGAGCTGTTTTTT.

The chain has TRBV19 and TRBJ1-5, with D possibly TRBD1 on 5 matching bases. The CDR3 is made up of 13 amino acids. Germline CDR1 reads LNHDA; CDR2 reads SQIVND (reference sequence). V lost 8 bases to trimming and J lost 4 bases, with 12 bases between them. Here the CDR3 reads CASWGRANQPQHF. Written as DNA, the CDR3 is TGTGCCAGTTGGGGCAGGGCAAATCAGCCCCAGCATTTT.

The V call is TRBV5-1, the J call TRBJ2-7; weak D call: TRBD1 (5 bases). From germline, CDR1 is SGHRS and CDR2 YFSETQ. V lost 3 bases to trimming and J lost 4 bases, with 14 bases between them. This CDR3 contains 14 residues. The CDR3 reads CASSSWGWGYEQYF. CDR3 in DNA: TGCGCCAGCAGCTCCTGGGGCTGGGGATACGAGCAGTACTTC.

CDR3: CASIKRTGKSDTQYF. The CDR3 DNA sequence: TGTGCCAGCATTAAACGGACAGGGAAATCAGATACGCAGTATTTT. The chain joins TRBV27 to TRBJ2-3; 8 bases agree with TRBD1. Germline-derived CDR1 and CDR2 are MNHEY and SMNVEV (reference sequence). Losses at the gene ends were 7 bases for V and 4 bases for J; bases not matched to a gene: 10. The CDR3 has 15 amino acids.

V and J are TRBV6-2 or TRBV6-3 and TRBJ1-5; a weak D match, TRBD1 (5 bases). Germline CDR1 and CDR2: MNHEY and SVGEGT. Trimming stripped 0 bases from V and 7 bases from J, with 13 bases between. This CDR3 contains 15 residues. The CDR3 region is CASSYSGRVSQPQHF. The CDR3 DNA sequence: TGTGCCAGCAGTTACTCGGGCAGGGTATCGCAGCCCCAGCATTTT.

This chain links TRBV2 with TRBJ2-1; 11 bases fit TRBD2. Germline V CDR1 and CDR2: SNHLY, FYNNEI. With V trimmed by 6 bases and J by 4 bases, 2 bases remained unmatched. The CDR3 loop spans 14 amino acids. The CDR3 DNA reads TGTGCCAGCAGAGGGACTAGCGGTTACAATGAGCAGTTCTTC. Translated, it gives CASRGTSGYNEQFF.

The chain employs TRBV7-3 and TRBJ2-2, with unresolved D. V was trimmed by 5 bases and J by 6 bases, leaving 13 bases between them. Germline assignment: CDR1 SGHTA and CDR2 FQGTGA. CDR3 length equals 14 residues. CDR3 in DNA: TGTGCCAGCAGCCTCCGATCATATGCCGGGGAGCTGTTTTTT. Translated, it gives CASSLRSYAGELFF.

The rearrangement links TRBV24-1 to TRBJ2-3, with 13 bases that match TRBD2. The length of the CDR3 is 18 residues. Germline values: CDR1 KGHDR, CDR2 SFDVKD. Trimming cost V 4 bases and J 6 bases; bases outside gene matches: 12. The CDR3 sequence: CATSDFAWTSGRPDTQYF. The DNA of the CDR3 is TGTGCCACCAGTGACTTCGCCTGGACTAGCGGGAGACCCGATACGCAGTATTTT.

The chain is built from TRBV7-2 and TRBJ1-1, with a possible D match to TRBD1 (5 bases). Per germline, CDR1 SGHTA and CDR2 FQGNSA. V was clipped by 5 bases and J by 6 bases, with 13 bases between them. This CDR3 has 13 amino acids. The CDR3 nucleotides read TGTGCCAGCAGCCCACCGGGGACGTCTGAAGCTTTCTTT. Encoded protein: CASSPPGTSEAFF.

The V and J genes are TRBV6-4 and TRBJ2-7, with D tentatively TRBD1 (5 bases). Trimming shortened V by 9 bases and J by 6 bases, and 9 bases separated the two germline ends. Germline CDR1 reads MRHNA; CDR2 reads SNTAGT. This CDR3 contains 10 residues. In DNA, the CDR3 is TGTGCCAGACCCCAGGGCGAGCAGTACTTC. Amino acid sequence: CARPQGEQYF.

The CDR3 sequence is CASSLTGTGGETQYF. In DNA, the CDR3 is TGTGCCAGCAGTCTAACCGGGACAGGGGGAGAGACCCAGTACTTC. The rearrangement uses TRBV28 and TRBJ2-5; 11 nucleotides match TRBD1. The V gene end was trimmed by 5 bases and the J gene end by 4 bases; junction bases not matched to a gene: 6. This CDR3 spans 15 amino acids. CDR1 is MDHEN and CDR2 is SYDVKM in the germline V gene.

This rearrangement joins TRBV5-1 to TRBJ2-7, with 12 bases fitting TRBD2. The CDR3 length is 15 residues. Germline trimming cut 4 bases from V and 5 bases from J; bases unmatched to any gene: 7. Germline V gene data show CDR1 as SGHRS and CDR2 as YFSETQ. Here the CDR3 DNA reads TGCGCCAGCAGCCCGGGACTAGCGGGTCTACACGAGCAGTACTTC. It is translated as CASSPGLAGLHEQYF.

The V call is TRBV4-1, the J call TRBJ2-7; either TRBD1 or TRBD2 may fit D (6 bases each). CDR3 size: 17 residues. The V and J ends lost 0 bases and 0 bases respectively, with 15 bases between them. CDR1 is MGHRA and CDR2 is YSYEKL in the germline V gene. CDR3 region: CASSQEPSGGRSYEQYF. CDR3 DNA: TGCGCCAGCAGCCAAGAGCCATCCGGGGGCCGCTCCTACGAGCAGTACTTC.

The CDR3 DNA is TGTGCCAGAAGCCGCCGTCGGGGAGGAAAGGATGAGCAGTTCTTC. Protein product: CARSRRRGGKDEQFF. The chain carries TRBV7-5 and TRBJ2-1; TRBD2, as called in the table, went unchecked against the DNA. TRBV7-5 has pseudogene status. The CDR3 contains 15 residues.

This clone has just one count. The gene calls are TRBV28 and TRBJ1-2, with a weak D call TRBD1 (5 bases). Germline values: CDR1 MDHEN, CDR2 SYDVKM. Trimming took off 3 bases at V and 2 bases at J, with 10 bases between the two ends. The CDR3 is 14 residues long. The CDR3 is CASSLGGTNYGYTF. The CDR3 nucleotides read TGTGCCAGCAGTTTGGGCGGGACCAACTATGGCTACACCTTC.

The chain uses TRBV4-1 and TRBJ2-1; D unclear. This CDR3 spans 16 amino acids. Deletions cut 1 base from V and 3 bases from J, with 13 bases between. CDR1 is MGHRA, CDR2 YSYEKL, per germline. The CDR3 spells CASSQVGIVVYNEQFF. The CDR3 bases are TGCGCCAGCAGCCAAGTTGGGATAGTGGTCTACAATGAGCAGTTCTTC.

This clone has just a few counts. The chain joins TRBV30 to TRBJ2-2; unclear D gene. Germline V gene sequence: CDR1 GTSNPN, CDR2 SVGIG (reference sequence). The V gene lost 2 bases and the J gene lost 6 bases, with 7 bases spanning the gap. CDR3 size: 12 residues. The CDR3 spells CAWSFPPGELFF. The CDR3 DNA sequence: TGTGCCTGGAGTTTCCCGCCCGGGGAGCTGTTTTTT.

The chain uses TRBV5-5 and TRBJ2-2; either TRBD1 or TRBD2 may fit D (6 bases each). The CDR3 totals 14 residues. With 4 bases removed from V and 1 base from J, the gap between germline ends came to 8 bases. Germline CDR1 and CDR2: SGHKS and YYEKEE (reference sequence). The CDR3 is CASSRGLNTGELFF. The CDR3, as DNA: TGTGCCAGCAGCCGGGGGCTGAACACCGGGGAGCTGTTTTTT. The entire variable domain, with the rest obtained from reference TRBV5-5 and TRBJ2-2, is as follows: DAGVTQSPTHLIKTRGQQVTLRCSPISGHKSVSWYQQVLGQGPQFIFQYYEKEERGRGNFPDRFSARQFPNYSSELNVNALLLGDSALYLCASSRGLNTGELFFGEGSRLTVL.

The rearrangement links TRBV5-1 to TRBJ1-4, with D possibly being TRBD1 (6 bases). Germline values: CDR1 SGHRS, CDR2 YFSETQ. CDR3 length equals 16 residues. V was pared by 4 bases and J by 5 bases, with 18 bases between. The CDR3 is CASSQNPDSKNEKLFF. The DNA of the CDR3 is TGCGCCAGCAGCCAAAACCCGGACAGCAAAAATGAAAAACTGTTTTTT.

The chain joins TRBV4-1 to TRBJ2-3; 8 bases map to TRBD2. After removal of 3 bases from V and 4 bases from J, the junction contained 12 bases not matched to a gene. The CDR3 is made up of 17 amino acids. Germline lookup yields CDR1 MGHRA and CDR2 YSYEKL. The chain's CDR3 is CASSQFGLAGWADTQYF. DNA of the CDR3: TGCGCCAGCAGCCAGTTTGGACTAGCAGGTTGGGCAGATACGCAGTATTTT.

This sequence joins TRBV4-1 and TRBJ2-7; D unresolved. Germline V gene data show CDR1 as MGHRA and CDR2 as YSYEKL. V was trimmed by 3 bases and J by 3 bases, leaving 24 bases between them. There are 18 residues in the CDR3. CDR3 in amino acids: CASSQFQSGSTLFYEQYF. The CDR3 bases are TGCGCCAGCAGCCAGTTTCAATCCGGCTCAACCCTGTTCTACGAGCAGTACTTC.

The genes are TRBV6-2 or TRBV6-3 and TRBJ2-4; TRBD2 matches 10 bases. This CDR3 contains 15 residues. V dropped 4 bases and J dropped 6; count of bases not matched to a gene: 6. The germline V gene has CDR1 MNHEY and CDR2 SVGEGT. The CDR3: CASSSTSGWGNIQYF. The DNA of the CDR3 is TGTGCCAGCAGTTCGACTAGCGGGTGGGGAAACATTCAGTACTTC.

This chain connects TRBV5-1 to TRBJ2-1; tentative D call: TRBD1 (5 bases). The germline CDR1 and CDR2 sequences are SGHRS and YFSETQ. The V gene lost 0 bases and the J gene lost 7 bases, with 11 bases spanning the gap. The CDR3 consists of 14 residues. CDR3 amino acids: CASSLGGNSNEQFF. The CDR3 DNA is TGCGCCAGCAGCTTGGGGGGCAATAGTAATGAGCAGTTCTTC.

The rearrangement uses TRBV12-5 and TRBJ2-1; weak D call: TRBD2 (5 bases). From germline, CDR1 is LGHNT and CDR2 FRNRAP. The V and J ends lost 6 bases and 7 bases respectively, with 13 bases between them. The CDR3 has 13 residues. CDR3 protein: CASGLDWINEQFF. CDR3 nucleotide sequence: TGTGCTAGTGGCCTGGACTGGATTAATGAGCAGTTCTTC.